The clone carrying this TCR beta chain has ten or more counts. Combining iRepertoire HTBI primers with Arm-PCR of CDR3 regions, the authors built TCR beta libraries. MiXCR, applied by TCRdb to the multiplex PCR reads, yields one record per CDR3 protein. The repertoire includes 550,000 to 600,000 distinct CDR3 sequences, about 16% of them detected once, and approximately 12% sits in the top ten. This sample is part of a study of regulatory T cells in long-lasting Graves disease. Looking at the study overall: Patients newly diagnosed with Graves' had been on antithyroid drugs for under 3 months.

Time point of the sample: newly diagnosed GD, antithyroid drugs for less than 3 months. Preparation of the TCR library used RNA extracted from PBMCs. V gave up 6 bases and J gave up 7 bases, with 16 bases separating them. The CDR3 length is 13 residues. Germline values: CDR1 MDHEN, CDR2 SYDVKM. These data are also associated with another study on T cells in Graves' hyperthyroidism and ophthalmopathy. That paper adds: The HTBI primer set was used in a first-round RT-PCR of the TCR CDR3.

This TCR was sampled from a man aged 18 to 30 with Graves disease. Source: peripheral blood mononuclear cells (PBMCs), taken at new diagnosis, from a patient treated with antithyroid drugs. The chain combines TRBV28 with TRBJ2-7, with D perhaps assigned TRBD1 or TRBD2 (7 bases each). This chain's CDR3 is CASSPGGVREQYF. The CDR3 nucleotides are TGTGCCAGCAGCCCAGGGGGGGTTCGTGAGCAGTACTTC.